These T cell receptor beta chains were read from a single sample in a study of blood T cell repertoires in COVID-19. Repertoires were generated with immunoSEQ multiplex PCR, while TCRdb's copy carries only in-frame clones and drops some. The sample shows more than 200,000 clones, 75% to 85% of them seen only once. Sequenced material: peripheral blood. The receptors shown here come from a woman older than 75 with COVID-19, enrolled during active disease. Both conserved end residues are part of each CDR3. Fields, in order: clone size, J gene, V gene, CDR3 length, D gene, CDR3 protein, CDR3 DNA. D genes are given only for firm matches. Size tells how often a clone was seen (once, few, many) or the class of an expanded clone, and some rows leave it out.

clone size: once; J gene: TRBJ1-2; V gene: TRBV6-5; CDR3 length: 14; D gene: TRBD1; CDR3 protein: CASRGSTGSDGYTF; CDR3 DNA: TGTGCCAGCAGGGGGTCGACAGGGAGCGATGGCTACACCTTC
clone size: .; J gene: TRBJ2-1; V gene: TRBV11-2; CDR3 length: 18; D gene: .; CDR3 protein: CASSARDAGAPGGNEQFF; CDR3 DNA: TGTGCCAGCAGCGCCCGGGACGCCGGAGCCCCCGGGGGCAATGAGCAGTTCTTC
clone size: .; J gene: TRBJ2-3; V gene: TRBV5-1; CDR3 length: 17; D gene: TRBD2; CDR3 protein: CASTPAVNSGGADTQYF; CDR3 DNA: TGCGCCAGCACCCCGGCGGTGAATAGCGGGGGTGCGGATACGCAGTATTTT
clone size: .; J gene: TRBJ1-5; V gene: TRBV7-2; CDR3 length: 15; D gene: TRBD1; CDR3 protein: CASSAGGGSNQPQHF; CDR3 DNA: TGTGCCAGCAGCGCAGGGGGTGGTAGCAATCAGCCCCAGCATTTT
clone size: .; J gene: TRBJ2-5; V gene: TRBV11-2; CDR3 length: 14; D gene: .; CDR3 protein: CASSYSGNQETQYF; CDR3 DNA: TGTGCCAGCAGCTATAGCGGAAACCAAGAGACCCAGTACTTC
clone size: .; J gene: TRBJ1-1; V gene: TRBV5-1; CDR3 length: 19; D gene: TRBD1; CDR3 protein: CASSLGDRGYRRENTEAFF; CDR3 DNA: TGCGCCAGCAGCTTGGGGGACAGGGGGTACCGACGAGAGAACACTGAAGCTTTCTTT
clone size: .; J gene: TRBJ2-5; V gene: TRBV5-1; CDR3 length: 15; D gene: TRBD2; CDR3 protein: CASSSRGGQRETQYF; CDR3 DNA: TGCGCCAGCAGCTCACGGGGGGGCCAGAGAGAGACCCAGTACTTC
clone size: .; J gene: TRBJ2-5; V gene: TRBV18; CDR3 length: 14; D gene: TRBD2; CDR3 protein: CASSPTGGAETQYF; CDR3 DNA: TGTGCCAGCTCACCAACGGGAGGGGCTGAGACCCAGTACTTC
clone size: .; J gene: TRBJ2-4; V gene: TRBV11-2; CDR3 length: 16; D gene: TRBD1; CDR3 protein: CASSPGTDLAKNIQYF; CDR3 DNA: TGTGCCAGCAGCCCTGGGACAGACTTAGCCAAAAACATTCAGTACTTC
clone size: .; J gene: TRBJ2-3; V gene: TRBV9; CDR3 length: 15; D gene: TRBD2; CDR3 protein: CASSADSGRTDTQYF; CDR3 DNA: TGTGCCAGCAGCGCCGACAGCGGGAGGACAGATACGCAGTATTTT
clone size: .; J gene: TRBJ1-1; V gene: TRBV20-1; CDR3 length: 13; D gene: .; CDR3 protein: CSASMDMNTEAFF; CDR3 DNA: TGCAGTGCTAGTATGGACATGAACACTGAAGCTTTCTTT
clone size: .; J gene: TRBJ1-6; V gene: TRBV6-4; CDR3 length: 13; D gene: TRBD1; CDR3 protein: CASSRQGANPLHF; CDR3 DNA: TGTGCCAGCAGTAGACAGGGGGCTAATCCCCTCCACTTT
clone size: few; J gene: TRBJ2-7; V gene: TRBV6-6; CDR3 length: 16; D gene: TRBD2; CDR3 protein: CASSLATGTIPYEQYF; CDR3 DNA: TGTGCCAGCAGCCTGGCCACCGGGACTATTCCTTACGAGCAGTACTTC
clone size: few; J gene: TRBJ2-3; V gene: TRBV6-4; CDR3 length: 15; D gene: .; CDR3 protein: CASSDPRTGTDTQYF; CDR3 DNA: TGTGCCAGCAGTGACCCACGGACAGGCACAGATACGCAGTATTTT
clone size: few; J gene: TRBJ2-7; V gene: TRBV5-4; CDR3 length: 14; D gene: .; CDR3 protein: CASSLDLGVYEQYF; CDR3 DNA: TGTGCCAGCAGCTTGGATCTCGGAGTCTACGAGCAGTACTTC
clone size: few; J gene: TRBJ1-6; V gene: TRBV14; CDR3 length: 14; D gene: TRBD1; CDR3 protein: CASSHSDRGAPLHF; CDR3 DNA: TGTGCCAGCAGCCATTCGGACAGGGGGGCACCCCTCCACTTT
clone size: few; J gene: TRBJ1-2; V gene: TRBV28; CDR3 length: 14; D gene: .; CDR3 protein: CASSLSPGIYGYTF; CDR3 DNA: TGTGCCAGCAGTTTATCGCCAGGGATATATGGCTACACCTTC
clone size: .; J gene: TRBJ2-3; V gene: TRBV19; CDR3 length: 13; D gene: .; CDR3 protein: CASRGAPTDTQYF; CDR3 DNA: TGTGCCAGCCGGGGGGCCCCCACAGATACGCAGTATTTT
clone size: .; J gene: TRBJ2-2; V gene: TRBV5-1; CDR3 length: 15; D gene: TRBD2; CDR3 protein: CASSVASGGIGELFF; CDR3 DNA: TGCGCCAGCTCGGTGGCTAGCGGGGGCATCGGGGAGCTGTTTTTT
clone size: .; J gene: TRBJ1-1; V gene: TRBV19; CDR3 length: 14; D gene: TRBD1; CDR3 protein: CASSRQGRSTEAFF; CDR3 DNA: TGTGCCAGTAGTAGACAGGGTCGGAGCACTGAAGCTTTCTTT
clone size: .; J gene: TRBJ2-1; V gene: TRBV3-1/TRBV3-2; CDR3 length: 14; D gene: .; CDR3 protein: CASSQGPPFFEQFF; CDR3 DNA: TGTGCCAGCAGCCAAGGTCCCCCATTTTTTGAGCAGTTCTTC
clone size: few; J gene: TRBJ2-4; V gene: TRBV27; CDR3 length: 12; D gene: .; CDR3 protein: CASSSRDDIQYF; CDR3 DNA: TGTGCCAGCAGTTCCAGGGATGACATTCAGTACTTC
clone size: .; J gene: TRBJ1-1; V gene: TRBV5-1; CDR3 length: 14; D gene: .; CDR3 protein: CASSPRVRDTEAFF; CDR3 DNA: TGCGCCAGCTCTCCCAGGGTTAGGGACACTGAAGCTTTCTTT
clone size: .; J gene: TRBJ2-7; V gene: TRBV5-1; CDR3 length: 12; D gene: .; CDR3 protein: CASSLDGVGAYF; CDR3 DNA: TGCGCCAGCAGCTTGGATGGGGTTGGGGCGTACTTC
clone size: .; J gene: TRBJ1-5; V gene: TRBV6-1; CDR3 length: 13; D gene: .; CDR3 protein: CASSEPGTPRKHF; CDR3 DNA: TGTGCCAGCAGTGAACCCGGGACACCCCGGAAGCATTTT
clone size: .; J gene: TRBJ2-7; V gene: TRBV7-9; CDR3 length: 16; D gene: TRBD2; CDR3 protein: CASSTARASGLREQYF; CDR3 DNA: TGTGCCAGCAGCACAGCCCGGGCTAGCGGCCTCAGGGAGCAGTACTTC
clone size: .; J gene: TRBJ1-1; V gene: TRBV6-5; CDR3 length: 15; D gene: .; CDR3 protein: CASSYSARMNTEAFF; CDR3 DNA: TGTGCCAGCAGTTACTCGGCGCGGATGAACACTGAAGCTTTCTTT
clone size: .; J gene: TRBJ2-6; V gene: TRBV5-1; CDR3 length: 18; D gene: .; CDR3 protein: CASSLEGGAMSGANVLTF; CDR3 DNA: TGCGCCAGCAGCTTGGAAGGGGGTGCTATGTCTGGGGCCAACGTCCTGACTTTC
clone size: once; J gene: TRBJ1-2; V gene: TRBV11-2; CDR3 length: 16; D gene: TRBD1; CDR3 protein: CASSLGQGIKSGGYTF; CDR3 DNA: TGTGCCAGCAGCTTGGGACAGGGGATTAAATCGGGCGGCTACACCTTC
clone size: few; J gene: TRBJ2-5; V gene: TRBV7-2; CDR3 length: 12; D gene: .; CDR3 protein: CASSFPSGTQYF; CDR3 DNA: TGTGCCAGCAGCTTCCCCTCGGGGACCCAGTACTTC
clone size: .; J gene: TRBJ2-3; V gene: TRBV30; CDR3 length: 11; D gene: .; CDR3 protein: CAWRDTFTQYF; CDR3 DNA: TGTGCCTGGAGAGACACCTTTACGCAGTATTTT